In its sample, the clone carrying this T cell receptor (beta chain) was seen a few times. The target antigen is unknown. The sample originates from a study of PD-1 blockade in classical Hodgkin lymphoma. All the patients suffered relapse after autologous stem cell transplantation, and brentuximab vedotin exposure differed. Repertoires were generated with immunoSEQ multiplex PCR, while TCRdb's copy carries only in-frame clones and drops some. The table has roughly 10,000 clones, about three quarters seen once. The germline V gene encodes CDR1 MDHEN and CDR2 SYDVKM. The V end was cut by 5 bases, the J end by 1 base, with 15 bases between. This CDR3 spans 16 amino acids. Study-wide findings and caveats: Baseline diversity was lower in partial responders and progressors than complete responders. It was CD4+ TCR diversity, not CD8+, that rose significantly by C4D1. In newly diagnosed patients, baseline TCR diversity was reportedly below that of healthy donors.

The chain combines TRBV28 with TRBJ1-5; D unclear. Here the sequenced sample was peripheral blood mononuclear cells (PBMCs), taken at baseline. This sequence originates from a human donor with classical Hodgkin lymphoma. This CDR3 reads CASSTQTRKSNQPQHF. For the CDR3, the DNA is TGTGCCAGCAGTACACAGACACGGAAAAGCAATCAGCCCCAGCATTTT.